Listed below are T cell receptor beta chains from one sample, sequenced in a study of T cell repertoires in cytomegalovirus infection. Each CDR3 protein gets one entry after TCRdb re-called the reads with MiXCR. The repertoire holds about 140,000 distinct CDR3 sequences, about 6.5% seen once, with 18% in the top ten. The sample comprised PBMCs. The receptors here all came from a human donor in good health (CMV status not recorded). Some clones in this sample may be carry-over from other donors' samples. CDR3s include the opening cysteine and the closing phenylalanine or tryptophan. Each record gives: CDR3 DNA, CDR3 protein, D gene, J gene, V gene, clone size. D genes are given only for firm matches. Rows may omit the clone size; those that give it use once, few, many or a size class.

TGTGCCAGCAAAGGGGAGCCTAACTCCTACGAGCAGTACTTC	CASKGEPNSYEQYF	.	TRBJ2-7	TRBV25-1	few
TGTGCCAGCAGCCAAGTTAGAGAGACCCAGTACTTC	CASSQVRETQYF	.	TRBJ2-5	TRBV4-2	few
TGTGCCAGCAGCCTGGGCCGGGACCCTTATACAGATACGCAGTATTTT	CASSLGRDPYTDTQYF	.	TRBJ2-3	TRBV5-6	many
TGTGCCAGCAGCTTAGCCGATGGGGTTTACGAGCAGTACTTC	CASSLADGVYEQYF	.	TRBJ2-7	TRBV7-8	many
TGTGCCAGCAGCTTACAGGGGGCGTGCGCGCAGTACTTC	CASSLQGACAQYF	TRBD1	TRBJ2-7	TRBV7-6	few
TGTGCCAGCAGCTTACCCAGACGCTTTGAAGCTTTCTTT	CASSLPRRFEAFF	.	TRBJ1-1	TRBV7-2	many
TGTGCCAGCAGTTTATCGGGGATGAACACTGAAGCTTTCTTT	CASSLSGMNTEAFF	.	TRBJ1-1	TRBV27	.
TGCAGTGCTAGAGGGTTAAAGGTCACAGATACGCAGTATTTT	CSARGLKVTDTQYF	.	TRBJ2-3	TRBV20-1	.
TGTGCCAGCAGTCGGTTCTCCGGTCCGGGCTTAGCCTACACCTTC	CASSRFSGPGLAYTF	.	TRBJ1-2	TRBV27	.
TGTGCCAGCAGGGACAACCACTACGAGCAGTACTTC	CASRDNHYEQYF	.	TRBJ2-7	TRBV28	many
TGTGCCACCGAAGCCTCCGGGGAGCTGTTTTTT	CATEASGELFF	.	TRBJ2-2	TRBV24-1	few
TGTGCCAGCAGCTTAGCGGGAACGTACGGCTCCACAGATACGCAGTATTTT	CASSLAGTYGSTDTQYF	.	TRBJ2-3	TRBV7-2	many
TGTGCCAGCAGCTTTCCGGGACAGCTCTATGGCTACACCTTC	CASSFPGQLYGYTF	TRBD1	TRBJ1-2	TRBV5-4	few
TGTGCCAGCATCTCCGGTGCGAATGTCGATACGCAGTATTTT	CASISGANVDTQYF	.	TRBJ2-3	TRBV7-2	many
TGTGCCAGTAGACATCGGGGGGGAAACCCTGAAGCTTTCTTT	CASRHRGGNPEAFF	.	TRBJ1-1	TRBV19	.
TGTGCTAGTGGTTTGGTAAATGTTAGGGACAGGCTAACTAGCGCTCGGTGGACCGGGGAGCTGTTTTTT	CASGLVNVRDRLTSARWTGELFF	.	TRBJ2-2	TRBV12-5	many
TGTGCCACCAACACCGGGACAGGGGGTTCCGAGCAGTACTTC	CATNTGTGGSEQYF	TRBD1	TRBJ2-7	TRBV24-1	few
TGCAGCGTCGGGAGTGCAGGGGGCTCCTACAATGAGCAGTTCTTC	CSVGSAGGSYNEQFF	.	TRBJ2-1	TRBV29-1	.
TGTGCCAGCAGTTTAACCGGGCAGGGCCTCGGCGAGCAGTACTTC	CASSLTGQGLGEQYF	.	TRBJ2-7	TRBV28	many
TGCGCCAGCAGCCAGACGACTGGAGCGGGGGACGACATTCAGTACTTC	CASSQTTGAGDDIQYF	TRBD2	TRBJ2-4	TRBV4-1	many
TGCAGCGTTGGTCGGGGACAGGGAAACAATGAGCAGTTCTTC	CSVGRGQGNNEQFF	TRBD1	TRBJ2-1	TRBV29-1	many
TGCAGCGTTGAAGTCAGGACATCCGACGAGCAGTACTTC	CSVEVRTSDEQYF	.	TRBJ2-7	TRBV29-1	.
TGTGCCAGCAGCTTGGTTGGCGGCAATGAGCAGTTCTTC	CASSLVGGNEQFF	.	TRBJ2-1	TRBV5-5	.
TGTGCCACTGGGTCGTCTGGAAACACCATATATTTT	CATGSSGNTIYF	.	TRBJ1-3	TRBV7-2	medium-sized
TGTGCCAGCAGCACGCGGAGGCAGGGCAATGAAGCTTTCTTT	CASSTRRQGNEAFF	.	TRBJ1-1	TRBV7-2	many
TGTGCCAGCAGCCTCGACAGGACATACACAGATACGCAGTATTTT	CASSLDRTYTDTQYF	.	TRBJ2-3	TRBV7-9	many
TGTGCCAGCAGCTTTGAGGGAGGCTACACCTTC	CASSFEGGYTF	.	TRBJ1-2	TRBV7-9	many
TGTGCCAGTAGGAGCGGGTCCGGGCGGGCCTACAATGAGCAGTTCTTC	CASRSGSGRAYNEQFF	.	TRBJ2-1	TRBV19	many
TGTGCCAGCAGCTTACCAACAGGGGGGCAAGAGACCCAGTACTTC	CASSLPTGGQETQYF	TRBD1	TRBJ2-5	TRBV5-4	many
TGTGCCAGCAGTGTCAGGGTGGACACTGAAGCTTTCTTT	CASSVRVDTEAFF	.	TRBJ1-1	TRBV2	few
TGTGCCAGTAGTATCAGCAGGGGGCCCTACGAGCAGTACTTC	CASSISRGPYEQYF	TRBD1	TRBJ2-7	TRBV19	many